Sequencing of this T cell receptor (beta chain) was carried out in a study of control samples from healthy donors and cancer patients. Clones were sequenced by immunoSEQ multiplex PCR, and TCRdb holds only the in-frame ones, with some missing. The sample has some 140,000 clones, around 96% seen once. The trim removed 3 bases at V and 5 bases at J, leaving 7 bases unmatched. Germline V gene sequence: CDR1 PRHDT, CDR2 FYEKMQ (reference sequence). The CDR3 covers 15 residues. What was sequenced was blood. The chain is built from TRBV13 and TRBJ1-2; 9 bases fit TRBD1. The sequence came from a man aged 35-49 years in good health. CDR3 sequence: CASSFGTGSGYGYTF. The CDR3 nucleotides are TGTGCCAGCAGCTTCGGGACAGGGTCTGGGTATGGCTACACCTTC.